Listed here are 5 T cell receptor beta chains from one sample, sequenced in a study of CD8 T cells in Susac syndrome. It was with random hexamers that about 0.45 to 1 ug RNA was reverse transcribed. TCRdb fed the immunoSEQ multiplex PCR reads into MiXCR, producing one record per CDR3 protein. Here the sample spans under 200,000 distinct CDR3 sequences, roughly 94% being singletons. The sequencing sample was made of CD4+ T cells from PBMCs. These receptors were taken from a human donor in good health.

The chain is built from TRBV30 and TRBJ2-1; 8 nucleotides match TRBD2. Germline V gene data show CDR1 as GTSNPN and CDR2 as SVGIG (reference sequence). V trimming: 3 bases; J trimming: 4 bases; junction bases outside the gene matches: 11. The CDR3 is made up of 16 amino acids. The CDR3 loop is CAWSATPSGGYNEQFF. The CDR3 DNA is TGTGCCTGGAGCGCCACACCCAGCGGGGGTTACAATGAGCAGTTCTTC.

This chain links TRBV10-2 with TRBJ2-2; TRBD2 might be the D (5 bases). The germline V gene encodes CDR1 WSHSY and CDR2 SAAADI. Trimming removed 8 bases from V and 6 bases from J, with 13 bases in between. The CDR3 is 13 amino acids. CDR3 sequence: CASSEVGAGELFF. Here the CDR3 DNA reads TGCGCCAGCTCCGAGGTCGGGGCCGGGGAGCTGTTTTTT.

This chain connects TRBV3-1 to TRBJ2-7, with D possibly TRBD1 on 5 matching bases. The CDR3 spans 13 residues. Germline CDR1 is LGHDT and CDR2 is YNNKEL (reference sequence). Trimming left V 4 bases short and J 0 bases short, with 7 bases between. CDR3: CASSPTGSYEQYF. CDR3 in DNA: TGTGCCAGCAGCCCTACAGGCTCCTACGAGCAGTACTTC.

The chain links TRBV4-1 to TRBJ2-5; TRBD1 might be the D (6 bases). The CDR3 extends over 14 amino acids. V was cut by 5 bases and J by 5 bases, with 15 bases left in between. The germline CDR1 and CDR2 sequences are MGHRA and YSYEKL. In DNA, the CDR3 is TGCGCCAGCAGCAATAGAGGGGGTCGGGAGACCCAGTACTTC. Its translation: CASSNRGGRETQYF.

In DNA, the CDR3 is TGCGCCAGCAGCCCGATGCTTGGGGTTACAGATACGCAGTATTTT. It codes for CASSPMLGVTDTQYF. The rearrangement joins TRBV5-1 to TRBJ2-3; D is uncertain. Trimming pared 4 bases from V and 3 bases from J, leaving 15 bases between. This CDR3 is 15 amino acids long. Germline CDR1 is SGHRS and CDR2 is YFSETQ.